This TCR beta chain was observed in a study of T cells in Graves' hyperthyroidism and ophthalmopathy. Study context: Blood from the periphery was taken at initial diagnosis, before any treatment.

Authors of the study amplified TCR beta CDR3 regions from RNA transcripts. HTBI primers drove first-round RT-PCR of the TCR CDR3. TCRdb ran MiXCR on the multiplex PCR reads and lists one entry per CDR3 protein. This sample has approximately 300,000 distinct CDR3 sequences; about 18% occur once, and the top ten carry approximately 57%. Sample: blood. The clonotype was recovered from an older woman with Graves' ophthalmopathy.

This chain's CDR3 is CASSDFRGTEAFF. The CDR3 bases are TGTGCCAGCAGCGACTTCAGGGGCACTGAAGCTTTCTTT. The chain couples TRBV9 to TRBJ1-1, with D possibly matching TRBD1 (6 bases). Germline CDR1 and CDR2: SGDLS and YYNGEE. The CDR3 runs 13 residues. V lost 3 bases and J lost 4, with 10 bases in between.